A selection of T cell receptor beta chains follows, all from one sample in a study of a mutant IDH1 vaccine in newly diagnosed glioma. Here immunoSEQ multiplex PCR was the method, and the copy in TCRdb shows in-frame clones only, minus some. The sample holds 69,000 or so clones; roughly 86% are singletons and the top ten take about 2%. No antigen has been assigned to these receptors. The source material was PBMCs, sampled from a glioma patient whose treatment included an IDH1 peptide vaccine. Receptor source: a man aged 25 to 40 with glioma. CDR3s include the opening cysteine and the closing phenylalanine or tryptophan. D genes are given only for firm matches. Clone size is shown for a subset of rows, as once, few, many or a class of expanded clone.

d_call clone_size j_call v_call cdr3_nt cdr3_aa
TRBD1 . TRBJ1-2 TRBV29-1 TGCAGCGCTACGACAGGGGTGGGCTATGGCTACACCTTC CSATTGVGYGYTF
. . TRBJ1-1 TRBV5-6 TGTGCCAGCAGCTTGCGGGGGAACACTGAAGCTTTCTTT CASSLRGNTEAFF
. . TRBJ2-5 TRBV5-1 TGCGCCAGCAGCTTGGAAGAGACCCAGTACTTC CASSLEETQYF
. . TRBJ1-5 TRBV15 TGTGCCACCAGCAGAGGAGTGGGGCAGCCCCAGCATTTT CATSRGVGQPQHF
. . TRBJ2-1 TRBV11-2 TGTGCCAGCAGCTTTGTCAGCAGGGTGGGGAATGAGCAGTTCTTC CASSFVSRVGNEQFF
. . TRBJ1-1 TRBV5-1 TGCGCCAGCAGCCCGTTTCGGGGTAGATTTTTTGAAGCTTTCTTT CASSPFRGRFFEAFF
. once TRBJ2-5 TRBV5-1 TGCGCCAGCAGCTCCGGACAGCCTCAAGAGACCCAGTACTTC CASSSGQPQETQYF
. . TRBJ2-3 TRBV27 TGTGCCAGCAGTTTATCGTACCGCACAGATACGCAGTATTTT CASSLSYRTDTQYF
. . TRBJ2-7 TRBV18 TGTGCCAGCTCACCTTCCCCGGGGACCCCGAACGAGCAGTACTTC CASSPSPGTPNEQYF
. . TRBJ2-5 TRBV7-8 TGTGCCAGCAGCTCAAGTTTAGTGAGGCGAGAGACCCAGTACTTC CASSSSLVRRETQYF
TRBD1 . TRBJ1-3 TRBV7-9 TGTGCCAGCAGCCCGCGACAGGGGGCGACGGGCTCTGGAAACACCATATATTTT CASSPRQGATGSGNTIYF
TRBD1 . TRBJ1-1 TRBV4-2 TGTGCCAGCAGCCAGGAACGGACAGGGACGACTTTCTTT CASSQERTGTTFF
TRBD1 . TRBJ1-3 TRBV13 TGTGCCAGCAGCACCCGACAGGGTTGGTCTGGAAACACCATATATTTT CASSTRQGWSGNTIYF
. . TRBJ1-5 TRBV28 TGTGCCAGCAGTCTTCGCCCAGGACATCAGCCCCAGCATTTT CASSLRPGHQPQHF
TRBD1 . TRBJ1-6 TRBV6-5 TGTGCCAGCAGTTACCGCCAGGGGGGTTCACCCCTCCACTTT CASSYRQGGSPLHF
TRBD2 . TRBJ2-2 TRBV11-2 TGTGCCAGCAGCTTAGATGGGCCTAGCGGTGATACCGGGGAGCTGTTTTTT CASSLDGPSGDTGELFF
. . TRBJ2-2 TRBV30 TGTGCCTGCCAGCCCACCGGGGAGCTGTTTTTT CACQPTGELFF
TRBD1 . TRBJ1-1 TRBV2 TGTGCCAGCAGCTTACGCCGGACAGGGGGTCAGTCGAACACTGAAGCTTTCTTT CASSLRRTGGQSNTEAFF
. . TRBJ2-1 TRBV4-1 TGCGCCAGCAGCCAAGATGCTAGCTACAATGAGCAGTTCTTC CASSQDASYNEQFF
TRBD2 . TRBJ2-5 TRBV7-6 TGTGCCAGCAGCTGGATAGCGGGGGTACTCCAAGAGACCCAGTACTTC CASSWIAGVLQETQYF
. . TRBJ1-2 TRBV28 TGTGCCAGCACCTTGGCTAACTATGGCTACACCTTC CASTLANYGYTF
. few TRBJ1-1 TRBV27 TGTGCCAGCAGTCTAGATAAGAACACTGAAGCTTTCTTT CASSLDKNTEAFF
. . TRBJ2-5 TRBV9 TGTGCCAGCAGCGGGCCGGGTGAGACCCAGTACTTC CASSGPGETQYF
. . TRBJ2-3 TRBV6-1 TGTGCCAGCCGTCTTCCCCACTGGGATACGCAGTATTTT CASRLPHWDTQYF
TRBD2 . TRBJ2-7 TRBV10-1 TGCGCCAGCAGGCCGGGACTAGCGGGAAGCGCTGACGAGCAGTACTTC CASRPGLAGSADEQYF
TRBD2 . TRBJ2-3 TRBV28 TGTGCCAGCAGTTTAGTTCCGGGACGGCGGGGGGGTACGCAGTATTTT CASSLVPGRRGGTQYF
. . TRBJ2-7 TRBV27 TGTGCCAGCAGTTGGTCGGCAGTCAACACCTACGAGCAGTACTTC CASSWSAVNTYEQYF
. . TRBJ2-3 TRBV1 TGCACCAGCAGCCAAAATTATCGGGGGGCCGATACGCAGTATTTT CTSSQNYRGADTQYF
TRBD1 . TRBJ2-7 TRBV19 TGTGCCAGTAGACCACAGGGGTTTAGCTCCTACGAGCAGTACTTC CASRPQGFSSYEQYF
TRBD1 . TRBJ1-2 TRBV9 TGTGCCAGCAGCGGAGCCGGGACAGGGAAGGGTGGCTACACCTTC CASSGAGTGKGGYTF
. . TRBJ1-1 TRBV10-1 TGCGCCAGCAGTTTGGCCAGCAACACTGAAGCTTTCTTT CASSLASNTEAFF
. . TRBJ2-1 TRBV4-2 TGTGCCAGCAGCTCACGGGATTCCGTCGTCGATGAGCAGTTCTTC CASSSRDSVVDEQFF
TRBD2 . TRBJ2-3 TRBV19 TGTGCCAGTAGAGACCCTGGCGGGGGTACAGATACGCAGTATTTT CASRDPGGGTDTQYF
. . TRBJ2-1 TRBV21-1 TGTGCCAGCAGCAAAGCACCGGGAGCCTTCAACAATGAGCAGTTCTTC CASSKAPGAFNNEQFF
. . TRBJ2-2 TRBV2 TGTGCCAGCAGGCTTTCAGGCGGGCGAAGTATCGGGGAGCTGTTTTTT CASRLSGGRSIGELFF
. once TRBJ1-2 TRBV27 TGTGCCAGCAGTACCCGCGTCGGGCCTACTGGCTACACCTTC CASSTRVGPTGYTF
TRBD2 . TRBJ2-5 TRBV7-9 TGTGCCAGCAGTGACGGACTAGCGGGGACGGAGACCCAGTACTTC CASSDGLAGTETQYF
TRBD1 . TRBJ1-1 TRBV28 TGTGCCAGCAGTATTAACAGGGGGCTGAGCACTGAAGCTTTCTTT CASSINRGLSTEAFF
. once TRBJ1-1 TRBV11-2 TGTGCCAGCAGCTTTACATCCCGGTGGATGAACACTGAAGCTTTCTTT CASSFTSRWMNTEAFF
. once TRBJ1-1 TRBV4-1 TGCGCCAGCAGCCAAGTAGTCTATAAGGATGCTTTCTTT CASSQVVYKDAFF
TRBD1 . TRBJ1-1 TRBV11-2 TGTGCCAGCAGCTTAAGACAGGGGGGGATGAGGACTGAAGCTTTCTTT CASSLRQGGMRTEAFF
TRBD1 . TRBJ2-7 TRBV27 TGTGCCAGCAGTTTCGGACAGGCCGGCGAGCAGTACTTC CASSFGQAGEQYF
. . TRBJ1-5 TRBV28 TGTGCCAGCAGTTCGGACAGTCTGGCGGTCCAGCCCCAGCATTTT CASSSDSLAVQPQHF
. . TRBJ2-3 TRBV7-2 TGTGCCAGCAGCTTGGCCGGACATACATCCACAGATACGCAGTATTTT CASSLAGHTSTDTQYF
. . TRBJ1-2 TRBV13 TGTGCCAGCAGTTTCAACAGGGCGTTCGGCTACACCTTC CASSFNRAFGYTF
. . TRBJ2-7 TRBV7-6 TGTGCCAGCAGCTTAGCGGTCGGGCAAAGCTCCTACGAGCAGTACTTC CASSLAVGQSSYEQYF
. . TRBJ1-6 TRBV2 TGTGCCAGCAGAGCCGTGGGATTGCCACCCCTCCACTTT CASRAVGLPPLHF
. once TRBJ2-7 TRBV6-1 TGTGCCAGCAGTCTCGCCGTCTACGAGCAGTACTTC CASSLAVYEQYF
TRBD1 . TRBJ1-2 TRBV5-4 TGTGCCAGCGGAAGGGACAGACTTCTCCATGGCTACACCTTC CASGRDRLLHGYTF
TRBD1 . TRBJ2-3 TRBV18 TGTGCCAGCTCACAACAGGGGAGAACAGATACGCAGTATTTT CASSQQGRTDTQYF
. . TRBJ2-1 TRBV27 TGTGCCAGCCAAGTAAGAGGAACCTCTCTCTACAATGAGCAGTTCTTC CASQVRGTSLYNEQFF
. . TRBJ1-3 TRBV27 TGTGCCAGCAGTTCTCCGGGACGTGGAAACACCATATATTTT CASSSPGRGNTIYF
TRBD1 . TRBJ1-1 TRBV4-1 TGCGCCAGCAGCTGGACAGGGGGCAACACTGAAGCTTTCTTT CASSWTGGNTEAFF
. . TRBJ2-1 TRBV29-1 TGCAGCGTTGAAGAGTTTGTGGCAGGGGATCTTTACAATGAGCAGTTCTTC CSVEEFVAGDLYNEQFF
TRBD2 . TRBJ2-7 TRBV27 TGTGCCAGCAGCCCCTCAAGCGGGGGGGCCTACTACGAGCAGTACTTC CASSPSSGGAYYEQYF
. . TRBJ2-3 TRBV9 TGTGCCAGCAGCGCGGCCTCCCTAGGGCCAGATACGCAGTATTTT CASSAASLGPDTQYF
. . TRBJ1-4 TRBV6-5 TGTGCCAGCAGGGGGACCCGAGAAAAACTGTTTTTT CASRGTREKLFF